Sequencing of this T cell receptor (beta chain) was carried out in a study of metastatic and nonmetastatic thyroid tumors. This clone was recorded many times. In the same sample, other DNA sequences code for this CDR3. Patients underwent thyroid surgery, and none had received any treatment before it. Germline V gene sequence: CDR1 SGHDN, CDR2 FVKESK. V was pared by 4 bases and J by 5 bases, with 17 bases between. The length of the CDR3 is 15 residues. TCRdb reassembled clones from the PCR reads with MiXCR. The table has roughly 42,000 clones, approximately 17% seen once. The origin of this receptor is a female donor with papillary thyroid cancer or a benign thyroid nodule (not recorded which). Some clones in this sample may be carry-over from other donors' samples. The chain combines TRBV14 with TRBJ1-2, with D tentatively TRBD1 (6 bases). The specimen sequenced was tumor tissue. The CDR3 DNA reads TGTGCCAGCAGCCCCCTCAAGGGGGTGGGGTATGGCTACACCTTC. This gives the protein CASSPLKGVGYGYTF.